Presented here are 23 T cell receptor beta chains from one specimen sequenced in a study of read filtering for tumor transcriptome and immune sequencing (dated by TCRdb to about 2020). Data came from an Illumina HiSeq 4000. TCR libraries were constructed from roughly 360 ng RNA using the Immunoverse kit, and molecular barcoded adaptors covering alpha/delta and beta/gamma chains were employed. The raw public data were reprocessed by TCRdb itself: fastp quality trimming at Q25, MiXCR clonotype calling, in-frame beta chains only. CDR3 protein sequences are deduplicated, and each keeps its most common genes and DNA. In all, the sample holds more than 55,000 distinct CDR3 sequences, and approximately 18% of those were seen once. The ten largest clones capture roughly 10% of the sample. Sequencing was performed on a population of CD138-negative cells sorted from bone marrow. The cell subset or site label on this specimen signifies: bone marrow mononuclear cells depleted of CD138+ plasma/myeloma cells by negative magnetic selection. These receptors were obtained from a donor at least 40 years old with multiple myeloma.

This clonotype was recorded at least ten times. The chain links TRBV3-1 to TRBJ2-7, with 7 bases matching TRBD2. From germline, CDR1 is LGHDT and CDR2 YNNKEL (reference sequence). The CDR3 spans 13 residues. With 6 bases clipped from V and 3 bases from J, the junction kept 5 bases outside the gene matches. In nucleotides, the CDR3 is TGTGCCAGCAGACGCGGGGGTGTCTACGAGCAGTACTTC. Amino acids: CASRRGGVYEQYF.

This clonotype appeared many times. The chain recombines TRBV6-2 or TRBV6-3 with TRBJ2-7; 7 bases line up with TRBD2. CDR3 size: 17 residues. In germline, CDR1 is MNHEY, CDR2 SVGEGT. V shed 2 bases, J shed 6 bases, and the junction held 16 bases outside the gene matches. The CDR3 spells CASSYVAVAAGVSEQYF. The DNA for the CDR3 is TGTGCCAGCAGTTACGTCGCGGTTGCCGCGGGGGTCTCCGAGCAGTACTTC.

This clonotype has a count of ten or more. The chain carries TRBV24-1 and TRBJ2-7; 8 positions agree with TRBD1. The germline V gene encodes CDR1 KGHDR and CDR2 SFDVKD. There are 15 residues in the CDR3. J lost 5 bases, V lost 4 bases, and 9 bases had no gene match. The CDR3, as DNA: TGTGCCACCAGTGACGGCATTATGACAGGGGACGAGCAGTACTTC. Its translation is CATSDGIMTGDEQYF.

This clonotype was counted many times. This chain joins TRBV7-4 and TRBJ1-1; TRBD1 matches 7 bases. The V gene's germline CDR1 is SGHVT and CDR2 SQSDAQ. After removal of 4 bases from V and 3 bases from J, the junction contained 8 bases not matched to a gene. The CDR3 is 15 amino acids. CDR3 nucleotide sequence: TGTGCCAGCAGCTCGCACAGGGGTGAGGACACTGAAGCTTTCTTT. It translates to CASSSHRGEDTEAFF.

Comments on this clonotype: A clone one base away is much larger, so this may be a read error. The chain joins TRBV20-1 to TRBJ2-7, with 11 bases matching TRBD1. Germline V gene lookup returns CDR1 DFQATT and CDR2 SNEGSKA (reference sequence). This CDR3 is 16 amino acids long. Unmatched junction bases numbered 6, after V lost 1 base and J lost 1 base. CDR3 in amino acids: CSARAAGTGGSYEQYF. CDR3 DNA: TGCAGTGCTAGAGCAGCAGGGACAGGGGGTTCCTACGAGCAGTACTTC.

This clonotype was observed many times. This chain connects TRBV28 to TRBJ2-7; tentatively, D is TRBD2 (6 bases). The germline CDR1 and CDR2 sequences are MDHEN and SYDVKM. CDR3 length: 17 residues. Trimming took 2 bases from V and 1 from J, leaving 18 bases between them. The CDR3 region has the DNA TGTGCCAGCAGTTTAATCTCGGTCGGGACTGGATCCTACGAGCAGTACTTC. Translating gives CASSLISVGTGSYEQYF.

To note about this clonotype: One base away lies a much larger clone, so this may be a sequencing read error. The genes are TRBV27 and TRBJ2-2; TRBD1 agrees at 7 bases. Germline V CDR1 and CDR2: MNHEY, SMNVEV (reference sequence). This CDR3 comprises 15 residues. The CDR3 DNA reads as TGTGCCAGCAGTCCCTCCGGGACAGTCACCGGGAAGCTGTTTTTT. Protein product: CASSPSGTVTGKLFF.

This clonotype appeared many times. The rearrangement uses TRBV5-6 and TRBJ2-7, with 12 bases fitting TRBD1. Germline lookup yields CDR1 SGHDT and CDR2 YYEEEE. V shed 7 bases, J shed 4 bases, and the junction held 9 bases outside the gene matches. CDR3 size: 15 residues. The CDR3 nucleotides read TGTGCCAGCTGCGACCGGGACAGGGGGCGGTACGAGCAGTACTTC. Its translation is CASCDRDRGRYEQYF.

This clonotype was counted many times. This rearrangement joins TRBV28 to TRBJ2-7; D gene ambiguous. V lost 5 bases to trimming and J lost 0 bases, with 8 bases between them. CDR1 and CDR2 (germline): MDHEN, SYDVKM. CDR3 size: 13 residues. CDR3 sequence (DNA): TGTGCCAGCAGTGAACAAAGCTCCTACGAGCAGTACTTC. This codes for CASSEQSSYEQYF.

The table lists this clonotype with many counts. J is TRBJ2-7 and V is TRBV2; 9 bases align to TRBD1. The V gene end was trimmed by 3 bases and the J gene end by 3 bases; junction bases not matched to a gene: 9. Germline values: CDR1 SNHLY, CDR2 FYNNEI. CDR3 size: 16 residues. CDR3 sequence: CASSDFPPGQGYEQYF. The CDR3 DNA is TGTGCCAGCAGTGATTTTCCCCCGGGACAGGGCTACGAGCAGTACTTC.

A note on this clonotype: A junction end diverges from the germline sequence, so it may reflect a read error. For the CDR3, the DNA is TGCAGTGCCGTACAGGGGGCGGTGAATCAGCCCAAGCATTTT. Encoded protein: CSAVQGAVNQPKHF. The V and J genes are TRBV20-1 and TRBJ1-5; 9 positions agree with TRBD1. The CDR3 is made up of 14 amino acids. Germline V gives CDR1 DFQATT, CDR2 SNEGSKA (reference sequence).

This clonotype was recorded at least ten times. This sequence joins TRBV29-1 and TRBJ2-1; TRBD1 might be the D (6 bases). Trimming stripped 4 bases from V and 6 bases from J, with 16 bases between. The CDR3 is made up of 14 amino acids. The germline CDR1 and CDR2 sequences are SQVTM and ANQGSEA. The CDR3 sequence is CSVVVVRDINEQFF. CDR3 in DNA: TGCAGCGTTGTTGTGGTGAGGGACATCAATGAGCAGTTCTTC.

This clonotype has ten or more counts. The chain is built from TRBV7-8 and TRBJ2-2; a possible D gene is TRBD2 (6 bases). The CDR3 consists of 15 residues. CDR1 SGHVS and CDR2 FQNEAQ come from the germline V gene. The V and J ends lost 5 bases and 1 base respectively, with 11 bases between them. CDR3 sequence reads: CASSTGLLNTGELFF. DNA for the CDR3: TGTGCCAGCAGCACGGGACTCCTGAACACCGGGGAGCTGTTTTTT.

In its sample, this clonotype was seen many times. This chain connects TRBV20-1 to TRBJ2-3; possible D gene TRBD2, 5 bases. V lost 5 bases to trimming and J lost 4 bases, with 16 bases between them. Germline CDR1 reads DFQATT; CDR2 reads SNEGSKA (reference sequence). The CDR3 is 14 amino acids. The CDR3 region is CSALIHGESDTQYF. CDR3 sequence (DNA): TGCAGTGCTCTCATACACGGGGAATCAGATACGCAGTATTTT.

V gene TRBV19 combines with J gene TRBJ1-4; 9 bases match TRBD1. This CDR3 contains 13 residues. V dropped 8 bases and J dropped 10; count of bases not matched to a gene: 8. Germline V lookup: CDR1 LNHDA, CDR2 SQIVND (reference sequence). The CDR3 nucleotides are TGTGCCAGTCGTAACGGGACAGGGAGAAAACTGTTTTTT. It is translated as CASRNGTGRKLFF. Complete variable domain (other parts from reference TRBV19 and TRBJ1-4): DGGITQSPKYLFRKEGQNVTLSCEQNLNHDAMYWYRQDPGQGLRLIYYSQIVNDFQKGDIAEGYSVSREKKESFPLTVTSAQKNPTAFYLCASRNGTGRKLFFGSGTQLSVL.

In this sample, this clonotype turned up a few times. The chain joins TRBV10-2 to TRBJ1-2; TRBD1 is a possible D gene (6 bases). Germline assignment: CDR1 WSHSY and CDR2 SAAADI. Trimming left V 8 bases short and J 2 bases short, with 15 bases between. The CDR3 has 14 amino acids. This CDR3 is CASSAGAQNYGYTF. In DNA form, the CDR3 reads TGCGCCAGCTCAGCAGGGGCACAGAACTATGGCTACACCTTC.

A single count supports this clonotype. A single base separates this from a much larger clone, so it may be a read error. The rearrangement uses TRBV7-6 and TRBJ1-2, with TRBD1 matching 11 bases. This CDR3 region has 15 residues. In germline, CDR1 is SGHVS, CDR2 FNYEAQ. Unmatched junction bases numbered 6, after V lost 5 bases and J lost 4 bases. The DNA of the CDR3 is TGTGCCAGCAGCATCGGGACAGGGGGTATCTATGGCTACACCTTC. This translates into CASSIGTGGIYGYTF.

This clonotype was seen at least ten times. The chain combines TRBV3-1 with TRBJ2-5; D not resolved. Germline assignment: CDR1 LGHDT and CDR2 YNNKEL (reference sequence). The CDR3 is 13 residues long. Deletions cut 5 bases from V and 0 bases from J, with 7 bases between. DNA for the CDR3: TGTGCCAGCAGCAAGTTTAACCAAGAGACCCAGTACTTC. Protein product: CASSKFNQETQYF.

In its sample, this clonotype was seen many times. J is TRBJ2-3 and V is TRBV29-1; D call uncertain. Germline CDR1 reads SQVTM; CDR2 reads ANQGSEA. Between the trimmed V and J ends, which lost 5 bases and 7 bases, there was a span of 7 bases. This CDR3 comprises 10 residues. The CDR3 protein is CSVSQHTQYF. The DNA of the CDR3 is TGCAGCGTTTCACAACATACGCAGTATTTT.

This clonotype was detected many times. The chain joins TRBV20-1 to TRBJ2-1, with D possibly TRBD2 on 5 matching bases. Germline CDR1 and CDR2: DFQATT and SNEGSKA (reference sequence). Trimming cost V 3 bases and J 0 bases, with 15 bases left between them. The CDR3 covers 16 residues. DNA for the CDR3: TGCAGTGCTAGTAGAGGAGCTGGGAGCTCCTACAATGAGCAGTTCTTC. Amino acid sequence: CSASRGAGSSYNEQFF.

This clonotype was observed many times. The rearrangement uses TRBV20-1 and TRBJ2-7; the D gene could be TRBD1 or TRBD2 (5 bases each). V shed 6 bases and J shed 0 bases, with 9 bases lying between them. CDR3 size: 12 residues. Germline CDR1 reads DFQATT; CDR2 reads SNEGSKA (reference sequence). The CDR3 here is CSARDGSYEQYF. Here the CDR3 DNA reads TGCAGTGCCCGGGACGGCTCCTACGAGCAGTACTTC.

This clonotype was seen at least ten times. The CDR3 loop reads CASSSGLPRETQYF. Here the CDR3 DNA reads TGTGCCAGCAGCTCGGGACTCCCTCGGGAGACCCAGTACTTC. The chain couples TRBV7-9 to TRBJ2-5; the D gene is possibly TRBD2 (6 bases). The V end lost 4 bases, the J end lost 5 bases, and 14 bases lay between the germline ends. Germline CDR1 reads SEHNR; CDR2 reads FQNEAQ (reference sequence). This CDR3 is 14 amino acids long. The full variable domain, its missing parts supplied by reference TRBV7-9 and TRBJ2-5, is DTGVSQNPRHKITKRGQNVTFRCDPISEHNRLYWYRQTLGQGPEFLTYFQNEAQLEKSRLLSDRFSAERPKGSFSTLEIQRTEQGDSAMYLCASSSGLPRETQYFGPGTRLLVL.

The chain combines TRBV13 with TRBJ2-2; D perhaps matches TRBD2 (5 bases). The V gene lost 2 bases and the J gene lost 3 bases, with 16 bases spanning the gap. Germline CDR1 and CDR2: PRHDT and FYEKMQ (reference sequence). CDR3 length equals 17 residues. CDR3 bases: TGTGCCAGCAGCTTAAGCGATCGGGGTTCCGACACCGGGGAGCTGTTTTTT. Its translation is CASSLSDRGSDTGELFF.